A selection of T cell receptor beta chains follows, all from one sample in a study of blood T cell repertoires in COVID-19. Clones were sequenced by immunoSEQ multiplex PCR, and TCRdb holds only the in-frame ones, with some missing. The top ten hold approximately 0.8% of the sample, which has some 150,000 clones, 70% to 90% seen once. Sequences were obtained from PBMCs or T cells enriched from blood (not recorded which). The receptors shown here come from a young woman who had recovered from COVID-19. Each CDR3 is given with its conserved first and last residue. The order of the fields is J gene, clone size, D gene, V gene, CDR3 DNA, CDR3 protein. The D gene is left open where the match is weak. Expanded clones get a size class; other rows say once, few or many, or leave the size out.

j_call: TRBJ1-2
clone_size: NA
d_call: TRBD1
v_call: TRBV5-6
cdr3_nt: TGTGCCAGCAGCTTGGCCGGGACAGGGGCTGGCTACACCTTC
cdr3_aa: CASSLAGTGAGYTF

j_call: TRBJ1-5
clone_size: NA
d_call: NA
v_call: TRBV11-3
cdr3_nt: TGTGCCAGCAGCAACTACAGGGTGGGCAATCAGCCCCAGCATTTT
cdr3_aa: CASSNYRVGNQPQHF

j_call: TRBJ2-7
clone_size: NA
d_call: TRBD2
v_call: TRBV5-1
cdr3_nt: TGCGCCAGCAGCTTGTGGGCTAGCGGGAATATCTACGAGCAGTACTTC
cdr3_aa: CASSLWASGNIYEQYF

j_call: TRBJ2-1
clone_size: NA
d_call: TRBD2
v_call: TRBV20-1
cdr3_nt: TGCAGTGCTAGTCGAGGACTAGCGGGAGGGAGGGGCTACAATGAGCAGTTCTTC
cdr3_aa: CSASRGLAGGRGYNEQFF

j_call: TRBJ2-7
clone_size: NA
d_call: TRBD2
v_call: TRBV7-8
cdr3_nt: TGTGCCAGCAGCTCGCCTAGCGGGAGGCAGTTCTACGAGCAGTACTTC
cdr3_aa: CASSSPSGRQFYEQYF

j_call: TRBJ2-3
clone_size: NA
d_call: NA
v_call: TRBV4-1
cdr3_nt: TGCGCCAGCAGCCATCGGCAGTCGGGACTGGATGGCACAGATACGCAGTATTTT
cdr3_aa: CASSHRQSGLDGTDTQYF

j_call: TRBJ1-4
clone_size: NA
d_call: TRBD1
v_call: TRBV7-9
cdr3_nt: TGTGCCAGCAGCTTACCGGGACAGGGGAAGGAAAAACTGTTTTTT
cdr3_aa: CASSLPGQGKEKLFF

j_call: TRBJ2-1
clone_size: NA
d_call: NA
v_call: TRBV7-9
cdr3_nt: TGTGCCAGCAGCTTAGTGACTAGTCGCAATGAGCAGTTCTTC
cdr3_aa: CASSLVTSRNEQFF

j_call: TRBJ1-2
clone_size: NA
d_call: TRBD1
v_call: TRBV19
cdr3_nt: TGTGCCAGTAGTACATACCGGGACAGCGACTATGGCTACACCTTC
cdr3_aa: CASSTYRDSDYGYTF

j_call: TRBJ1-1
clone_size: NA
d_call: NA
v_call: TRBV19
cdr3_nt: TGTGCCAGTCGGGTCTACATGAACACTGAAGCTTTCTTT
cdr3_aa: CASRVYMNTEAFF

j_call: TRBJ2-3
clone_size: NA
d_call: NA
v_call: TRBV5-5
cdr3_nt: TGTGCCAGCAGCTTGAGGAACAGGGTGATAGGAGATACGCAGTATTTT
cdr3_aa: CASSLRNRVIGDTQYF

j_call: TRBJ2-3
clone_size: NA
d_call: TRBD2
v_call: TRBV29-1
cdr3_nt: TGCAGCGTTGGACAACTAGCGGGAGATGGGCTTGATACGCAGTATTTT
cdr3_aa: CSVGQLAGDGLDTQYF

j_call: TRBJ2-1
clone_size: NA
d_call: TRBD2
v_call: TRBV7-6
cdr3_nt: TGTGCCAGCAGCTTATCTACTAGCGCTTACAATGAGCAGTTCTTC
cdr3_aa: CASSLSTSAYNEQFF

j_call: TRBJ2-1
clone_size: NA
d_call: TRBD2
v_call: TRBV7-2
cdr3_nt: TGTGCCAGCAGCTTAGAAGGTGCTAGCGGGAGTCAAAATGAGCAGTTCTTC
cdr3_aa: CASSLEGASGSQNEQFF

j_call: TRBJ2-3
clone_size: NA
d_call: NA
v_call: TRBV27
cdr3_nt: TGTGCCAGCAGACGGAATTCCGGGCGGGGAGATACGCAGTATTTT
cdr3_aa: CASRRNSGRGDTQYF

j_call: TRBJ2-5
clone_size: NA
d_call: NA
v_call: TRBV4-1
cdr3_nt: TGCGCCAGCAGCCAAAACCCGGGACAAGTCATTGAGACCCAGTACTTC
cdr3_aa: CASSQNPGQVIETQYF

j_call: TRBJ2-3
clone_size: NA
d_call: TRBD1
v_call: TRBV28
cdr3_nt: TGTGCCAGCCCCCCGGGACAGGAGATCACAGATACGCAGTATTTT
cdr3_aa: CASPPGQEITDTQYF

j_call: TRBJ2-7
clone_size: NA
d_call: NA
v_call: TRBV18
cdr3_nt: TGTGCCAGTTCGATGGGGGGTTACGAGCAGTACTTC
cdr3_aa: CASSMGGYEQYF

j_call: TRBJ2-1
clone_size: many
d_call: TRBD2
v_call: TRBV2
cdr3_nt: TGTGCCAGCAACCGGGGTAGCGGGAGCTACAATGAGCAGTTCTTC
cdr3_aa: CASNRGSGSYNEQFF

j_call: TRBJ2-2
clone_size: NA
d_call: TRBD2
v_call: TRBV9
cdr3_nt: TGTGCCAGCAGTGGGACTAGCGGTACCGGGGAGCTGTTTTTT
cdr3_aa: CASSGTSGTGELFF

j_call: TRBJ1-6
clone_size: NA
d_call: NA
v_call: TRBV4-3
cdr3_nt: TGCGCCAGCAGCCAAGATCCCGCAGGGTCCTATTCACCCCTCCACTTT
cdr3_aa: CASSQDPAGSYSPLHF

j_call: TRBJ2-7
clone_size: NA
d_call: NA
v_call: TRBV28
cdr3_nt: TGTGCCAGCAGTTTACAGGCCGTATACGAGCAGTACTTC
cdr3_aa: CASSLQAVYEQYF

j_call: TRBJ1-3
clone_size: NA
d_call: NA
v_call: TRBV28
cdr3_nt: TGTGCCAGCTCTGGGACTCCGGGACGCATAAACACCATATATTTT
cdr3_aa: CASSGTPGRINTIYF

j_call: TRBJ1-3
clone_size: NA
d_call: TRBD1
v_call: TRBV6-5
cdr3_nt: TGTGCCAGCGCGAACTCGGGACAGGGAAACACCATATATTTT
cdr3_aa: CASANSGQGNTIYF

j_call: TRBJ1-6
clone_size: few
d_call: TRBD1
v_call: TRBV5-1
cdr3_nt: TGCGCCAGCAGCTTGGGAGAGGGACAGGGGAGCTCCTATAATTCACCCCTCCACTTT
cdr3_aa: CASSLGEGQGSSYNSPLHF

j_call: TRBJ2-7
clone_size: NA
d_call: TRBD1
v_call: TRBV7-9
cdr3_nt: TGTGCCAGCAGCTTATCACGGACAGGGGGCTTCACCTACGAGCAGTACTTC
cdr3_aa: CASSLSRTGGFTYEQYF

j_call: TRBJ2-6
clone_size: NA
d_call: NA
v_call: TRBV7-9
cdr3_nt: TGTGCCAGCAGCCCCGGTCCAGGGTTTGGGGCCAACGTCCTGACTTTC
cdr3_aa: CASSPGPGFGANVLTF

j_call: TRBJ2-3
clone_size: NA
d_call: TRBD2
v_call: TRBV19
cdr3_nt: TGTGCCAGTAGCCCCCTAGCGGACTTACACACAGATACGCAGTATTTT
cdr3_aa: CASSPLADLHTDTQYF